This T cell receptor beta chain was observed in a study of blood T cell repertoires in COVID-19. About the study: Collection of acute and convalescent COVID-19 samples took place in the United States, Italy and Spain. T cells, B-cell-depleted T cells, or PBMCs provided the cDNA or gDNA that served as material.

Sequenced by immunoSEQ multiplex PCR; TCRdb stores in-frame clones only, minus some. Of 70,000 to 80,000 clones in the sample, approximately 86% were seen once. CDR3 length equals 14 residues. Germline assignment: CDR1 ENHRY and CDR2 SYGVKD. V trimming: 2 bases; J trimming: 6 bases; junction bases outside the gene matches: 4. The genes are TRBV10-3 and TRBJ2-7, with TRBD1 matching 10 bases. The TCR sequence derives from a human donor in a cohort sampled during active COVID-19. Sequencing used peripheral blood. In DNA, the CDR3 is TGTGCCATCAGTGAGGGGACAGGGGCTCTCGAGCAGTACTTC. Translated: CAISEGTGALEQYF.